This TCR beta chain was sequenced for a study of Graves' ophthalmopathy and Graves' hyperthyroidism. From RNA, the CDR3 regions of TCR beta chains were amplified and sequenced. A first-round RT-PCR used HTBI primers, followed by a second-round multiplex PCR. One entry per CDR3 protein results from TCRdb running MiXCR on the multiplex PCR reads. The sample carries roughly 420,000 distinct CDR3 sequences, around a fifth recorded once. CDR3 length equals 13 residues. From germline, CDR1 is MNHEY and CDR2 SMNVEV (reference sequence). V shed 3 bases and J shed 3 bases, with 8 bases lying between them. This clonotype has at least ten counts.

Specimen: peripheral blood. This sequence joins TRBV27 and TRBJ2-5; D is uncertain. The clonotype originates from a woman aged 18 to 35 with stable Graves' hyperthyroidism. CDR3 bases: TGTGCCAGCAGTTTTCTGTCAGAAGAGACCCAGTACTTC. Its protein is CASSFLSEETQYF.